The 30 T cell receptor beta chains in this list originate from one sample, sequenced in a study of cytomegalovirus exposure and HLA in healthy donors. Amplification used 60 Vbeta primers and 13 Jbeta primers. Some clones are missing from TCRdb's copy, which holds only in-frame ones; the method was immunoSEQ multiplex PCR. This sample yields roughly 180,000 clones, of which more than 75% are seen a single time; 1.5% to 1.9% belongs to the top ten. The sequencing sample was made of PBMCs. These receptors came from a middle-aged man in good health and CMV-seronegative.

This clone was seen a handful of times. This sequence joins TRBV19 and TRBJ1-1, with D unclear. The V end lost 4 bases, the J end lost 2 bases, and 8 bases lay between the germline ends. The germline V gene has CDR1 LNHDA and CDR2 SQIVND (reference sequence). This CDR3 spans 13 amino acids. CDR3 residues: CASSNIINTEAFF. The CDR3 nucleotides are TGTGCCAGTAGTAACATTATCAACACTGAAGCTTTCTTT.

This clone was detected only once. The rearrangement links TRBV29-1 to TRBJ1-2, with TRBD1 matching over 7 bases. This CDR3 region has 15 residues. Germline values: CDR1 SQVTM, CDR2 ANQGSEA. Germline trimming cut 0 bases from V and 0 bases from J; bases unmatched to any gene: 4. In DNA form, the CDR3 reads TGCAGCGTTGAAGATCTTGGGACAGCTAACTATGGCTACACCTTC. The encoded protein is CSVEDLGTANYGYTF.

CDR3 residues: CASSLLQSGGTNYGYTF. The CDR3, as DNA: TGTGCCAGCAGTCTTTTACAATCAGGGGGGACTAACTATGGCTACACCTTC. The V gene is TRBV28, the J gene TRBJ1-2, with 7 bases matching TRBD1. The CDR3 loop spans 17 amino acids. The germline V gene encodes CDR1 MDHEN and CDR2 SYDVKM. J gave up 0 bases and V 5 bases, and 12 bases lay outside the gene matches.

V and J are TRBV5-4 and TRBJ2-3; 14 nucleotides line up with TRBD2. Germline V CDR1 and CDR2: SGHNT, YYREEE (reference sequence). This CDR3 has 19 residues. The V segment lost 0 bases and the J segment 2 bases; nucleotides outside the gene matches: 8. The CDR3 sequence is CASSLAGTSGGLPTDTQYF. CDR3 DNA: TGTGCCAGCAGCTTGGCCGGGACTAGCGGGGGATTACCCACAGATACGCAGTATTTT. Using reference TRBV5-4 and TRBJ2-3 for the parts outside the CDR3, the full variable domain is ETGVTQSPTHLIKTRGQQVTLRCSSQSGHNTVSWYQQALGQGPQFIFQYYREEENGRGNFPPRFSGLQFPNYSSELNVNALELDDSALYLCASSLAGTSGGLPTDTQYFGPGTRLTVL.

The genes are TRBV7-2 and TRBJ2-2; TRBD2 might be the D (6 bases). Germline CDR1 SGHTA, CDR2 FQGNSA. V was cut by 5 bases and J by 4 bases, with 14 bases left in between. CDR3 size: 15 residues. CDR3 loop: CASSPLASSTGELFF. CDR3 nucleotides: TGTGCCAGCAGCCCACTAGCCAGTAGCACCGGGGAGCTGTTTTTT.

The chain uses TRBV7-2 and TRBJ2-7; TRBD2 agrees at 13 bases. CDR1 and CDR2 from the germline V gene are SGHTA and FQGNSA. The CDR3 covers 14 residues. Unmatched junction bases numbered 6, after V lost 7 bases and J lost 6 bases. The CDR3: CASKLAGGPVEQYF. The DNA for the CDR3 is TGTGCCAGCAAACTAGCGGGAGGGCCGGTCGAGCAGTACTTC. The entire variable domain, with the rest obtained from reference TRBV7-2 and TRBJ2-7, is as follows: GAGVSQSPSNKVTEKGKDVELRCDPISGHTALYWYRQSLGQGLEFLIYFQGNSAPDKSGLPSDRFSAERTGGSVSTLTIQRTQQEDSAVYLCASKLAGGPVEQYFGPGTRLTVT.

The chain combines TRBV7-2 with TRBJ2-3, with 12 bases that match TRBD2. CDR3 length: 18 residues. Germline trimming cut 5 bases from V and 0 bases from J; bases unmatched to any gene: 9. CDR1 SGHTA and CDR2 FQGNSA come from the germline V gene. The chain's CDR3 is CASSRLAGAIPSTDTQYF. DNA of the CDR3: TGTGCCAGCAGCCGACTAGCGGGGGCGATACCTAGCACAGATACGCAGTATTTT. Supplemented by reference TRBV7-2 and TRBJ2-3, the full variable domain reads GAGVSQSPSNKVTEKGKDVELRCDPISGHTALYWYRQSLGQGLEFLIYFQGNSAPDKSGLPSDRFSAERTGGSVSTLTIQRTQQEDSAVYLCASSRLAGAIPSTDTQYFGPGTRLTVL.

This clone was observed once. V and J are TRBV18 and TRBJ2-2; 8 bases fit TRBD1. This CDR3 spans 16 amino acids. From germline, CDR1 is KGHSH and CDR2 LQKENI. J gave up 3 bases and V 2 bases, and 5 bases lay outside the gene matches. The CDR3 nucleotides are TGTGCCAGCTCACCATCAGGGGGCCGCGACACCGGGGAGCTGTTTTTT. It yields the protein CASSPSGGRDTGELFF. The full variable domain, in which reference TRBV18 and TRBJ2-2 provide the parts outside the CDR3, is NAGVMQNPRHLVRRRGQEARLRCSPMKGHSHVYWYRQLPEEGLKFMVYLQKENIIDESGMPKERFSAEFPKEGPSILRIQQVVRGDSAAYFCASSPSGGRDTGELFFGEGSRLTVL.

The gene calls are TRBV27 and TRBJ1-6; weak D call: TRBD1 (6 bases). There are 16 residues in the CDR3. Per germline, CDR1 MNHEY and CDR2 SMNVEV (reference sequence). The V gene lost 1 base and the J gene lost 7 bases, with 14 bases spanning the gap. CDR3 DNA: TGTGCCAGCAGTTTATGGTTGACAGGATCCAATTCACCCCTCCACTTT. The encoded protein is CASSLWLTGSNSPLHF.

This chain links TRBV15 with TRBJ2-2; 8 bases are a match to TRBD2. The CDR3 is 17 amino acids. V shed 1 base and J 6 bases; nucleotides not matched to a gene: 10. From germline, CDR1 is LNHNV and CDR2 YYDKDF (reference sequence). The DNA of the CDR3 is TGTGCCACCAGCAGAGGACGGGGGGGCCAGTTACCCGGGGAGCTGTTTTTT. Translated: CATSRGRGGQLPGELFF. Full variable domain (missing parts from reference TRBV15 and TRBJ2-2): DAMVIQNPRYQVTQFGKPVTLSCSQTLNHNVMYWYQQKSSQAPKLLFHYYDKDFNNEADTPDNFQSRRPNTSFCFLDIRSPGLGDTAMYLCATSRGRGGQLPGELFFGEGSRLTVL.

The CDR3 nucleotides are TGTGCCAGCAGAAAAGACCCCGGGACACCTTACAATGAGCAGTTCTTC. The encoded protein is CASRKDPGTPYNEQFF. The chain is built from TRBV28 and TRBJ2-1, with a possible D match to TRBD1 (6 bases). V was clipped by 6 bases and J by 4 bases, with 19 bases between them. The CDR3 is 16 residues long. Germline V gene sequence: CDR1 MDHEN, CDR2 SYDVKM. The whole variable domain, filled in from reference TRBV28 and TRBJ2-1, reads DVKVTQSSRYLVKRTGEKVFLECVQDMDHENMFWYRQDPGLGLRLIYFSYDVKMKEKGDIPEGYSVSREKKERFSLILESASTNQTSMYLCASRKDPGTPYNEQFFGPGTRLTVL.

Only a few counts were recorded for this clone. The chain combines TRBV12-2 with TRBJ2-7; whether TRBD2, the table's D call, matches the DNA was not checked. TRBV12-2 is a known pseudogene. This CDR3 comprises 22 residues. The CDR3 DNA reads TGTGCAAGTCGCTTCCCCGCCGACTTGTGGACTAGCGGGAAAGTTTTCGGCTACGAGCAGTACTTC. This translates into CASRFPADLWTSGKVFGYEQYF.

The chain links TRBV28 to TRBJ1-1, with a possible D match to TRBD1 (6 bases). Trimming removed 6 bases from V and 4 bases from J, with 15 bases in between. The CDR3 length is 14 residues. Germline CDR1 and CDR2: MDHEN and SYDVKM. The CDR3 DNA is TGTGCCAGCAGGAACTTTCAGGGGTCCACTGAAGCTTTCTTT. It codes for CASRNFQGSTEAFF.

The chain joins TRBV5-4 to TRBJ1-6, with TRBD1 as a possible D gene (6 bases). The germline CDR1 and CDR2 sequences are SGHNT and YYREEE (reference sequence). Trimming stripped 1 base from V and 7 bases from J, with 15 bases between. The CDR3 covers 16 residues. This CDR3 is CASSLSGAFRNSPLHF. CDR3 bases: TGTGCCAGCAGCTTGTCAGGGGCTTTTAGGAATTCACCCCTCCACTTT.

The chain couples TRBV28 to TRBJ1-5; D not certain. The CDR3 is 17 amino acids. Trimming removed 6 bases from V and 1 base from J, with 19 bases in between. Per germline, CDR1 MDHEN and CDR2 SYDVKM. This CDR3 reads CASSPRPRVLSNQPQHF. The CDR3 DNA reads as TGTGCCAGCAGCCCCCGTCCGAGGGTATTGAGCAATCAGCCCCAGCATTTT.

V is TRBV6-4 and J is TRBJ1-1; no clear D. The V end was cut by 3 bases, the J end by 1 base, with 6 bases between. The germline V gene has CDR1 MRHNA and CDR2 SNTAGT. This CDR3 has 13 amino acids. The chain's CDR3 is CASSEGENTEAFF. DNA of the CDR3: TGTGCCAGCAGTGAGGGAGAGAACACTGAAGCTTTCTTT.

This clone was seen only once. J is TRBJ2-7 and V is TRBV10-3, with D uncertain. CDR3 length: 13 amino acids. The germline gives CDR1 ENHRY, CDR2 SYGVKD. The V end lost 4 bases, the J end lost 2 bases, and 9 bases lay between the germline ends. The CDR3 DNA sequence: TGTGCCATCAGTGTCAGTCCTGCCTACGAGCAGTACTTC. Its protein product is CAISVSPAYEQYF.

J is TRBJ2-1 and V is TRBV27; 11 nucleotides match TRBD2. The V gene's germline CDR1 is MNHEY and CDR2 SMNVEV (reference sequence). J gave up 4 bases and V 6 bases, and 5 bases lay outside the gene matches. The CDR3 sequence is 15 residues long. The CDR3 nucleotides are TGTGCCAGCAGACTGACTAGCGGGGAGTACAATGAGCAGTTCTTC. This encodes CASRLTSGEYNEQFF.

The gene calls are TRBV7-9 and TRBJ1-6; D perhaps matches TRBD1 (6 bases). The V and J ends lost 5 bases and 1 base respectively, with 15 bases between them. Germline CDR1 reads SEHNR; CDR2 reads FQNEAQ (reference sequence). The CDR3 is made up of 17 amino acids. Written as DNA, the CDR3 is TGTGCCAGCAGCACGGAGGGGGGGACATCCTATAATTCACCCCTCCACTTT. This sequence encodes CASSTEGGTSYNSPLHF.

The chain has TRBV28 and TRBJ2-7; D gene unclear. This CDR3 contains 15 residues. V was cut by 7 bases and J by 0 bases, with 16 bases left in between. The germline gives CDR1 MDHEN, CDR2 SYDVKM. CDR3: CASMPPSRASYEQYF. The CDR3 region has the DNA TGTGCCAGCATGCCCCCTTCCCGAGCCTCCTACGAGCAGTACTTC.

The CDR3 DNA is TGTGCCAGCAGTGCCCCCCCGAGCACTTACGAGCAGTACTTC. Its translation is CASSAPPSTYEQYF. This chain connects TRBV6-4 to TRBJ2-7; D unclear. The CDR3 totals 14 residues. V was trimmed by 4 bases and J by 4 bases, leaving 14 bases between them. Germline CDR1 MRHNA, CDR2 SNTAGT.

The CDR3 reads CASSLATTGLYEQYF. In nucleotides, the CDR3 is TGTGCCAGCAGCTTAGCCACGACAGGGCTCTACGAGCAGTACTTC. V gene TRBV7-9 combines with J gene TRBJ2-7, with 7 positions matching TRBD1. J lost 3 bases, V lost 0 bases, and 5 bases had no gene match. CDR1 SEHNR and CDR2 FQNEAQ come from the germline V gene (reference sequence). The CDR3 spans 15 residues. The full variable domain, in which reference TRBV7-9 and TRBJ2-7 provide the parts outside the CDR3, is DTGVSQNPRHKITKRGQNVTFRCDPISEHNRLYWYRQTLGQGPEFLTYFQNEAQLEKSRLLSDRFSAERPKGSFSTLEIQRTEQGDSAMYLCASSLATTGLYEQYFGPGTRLTVT.

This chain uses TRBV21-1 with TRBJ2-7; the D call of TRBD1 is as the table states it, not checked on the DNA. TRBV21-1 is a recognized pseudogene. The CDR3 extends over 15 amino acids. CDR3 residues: CASSKTGTGGYEQYF. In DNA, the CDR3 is TGTGCCAGCAGCAAAACCGGGACAGGGGGCTACGAGCAGTACTTC.

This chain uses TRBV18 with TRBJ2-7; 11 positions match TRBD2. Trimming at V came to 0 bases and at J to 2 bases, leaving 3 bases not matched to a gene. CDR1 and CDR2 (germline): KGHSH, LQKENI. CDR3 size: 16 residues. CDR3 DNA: TGTGCCAGCTCACCACCGGGACTAGCGGCACCCTACGAGCAGTACTTC. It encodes CASSPPGLAAPYEQYF.

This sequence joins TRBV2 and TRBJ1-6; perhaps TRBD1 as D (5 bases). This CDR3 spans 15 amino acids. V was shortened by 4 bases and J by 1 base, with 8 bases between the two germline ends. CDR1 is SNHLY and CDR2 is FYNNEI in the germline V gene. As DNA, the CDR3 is TGTGCCAGCAGTGGGGGGGGGTCCTATAATTCACCCCTCCACTTT. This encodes CASSGGGSYNSPLHF.

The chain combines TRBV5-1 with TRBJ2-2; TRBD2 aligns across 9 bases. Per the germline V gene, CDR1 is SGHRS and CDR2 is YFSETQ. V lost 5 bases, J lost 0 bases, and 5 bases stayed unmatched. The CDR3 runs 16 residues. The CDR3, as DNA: TGCGCCAGCAGTCGACTAGCGGTTGCGAACACCGGGGAGCTGTTTTTT. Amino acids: CASSRLAVANTGELFF.

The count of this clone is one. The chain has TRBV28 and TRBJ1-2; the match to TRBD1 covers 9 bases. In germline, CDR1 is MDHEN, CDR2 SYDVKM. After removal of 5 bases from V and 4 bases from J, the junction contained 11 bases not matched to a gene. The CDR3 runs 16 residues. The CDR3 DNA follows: TGTGCCAGCAGTCCTACCGGGACAGGGAGTTTCTATGGCTACACCTTC. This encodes CASSPTGTGSFYGYTF.

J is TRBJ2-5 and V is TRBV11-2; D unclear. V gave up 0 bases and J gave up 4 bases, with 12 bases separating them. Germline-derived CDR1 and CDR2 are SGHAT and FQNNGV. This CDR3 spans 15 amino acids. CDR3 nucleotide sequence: TGTGCCAGCAGCTTAGAGCCTACCCCCCGAGAGACCCAGTACTTC. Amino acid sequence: CASSLEPTPRETQYF.

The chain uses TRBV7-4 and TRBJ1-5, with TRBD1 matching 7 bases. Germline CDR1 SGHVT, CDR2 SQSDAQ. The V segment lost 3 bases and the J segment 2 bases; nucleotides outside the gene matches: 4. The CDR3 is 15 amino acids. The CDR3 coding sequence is TGTGCCAGCAGCTTCAGGGGGTTGGGCAATCAGCCCCAGCATTTT. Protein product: CASSFRGLGNQPQHF.

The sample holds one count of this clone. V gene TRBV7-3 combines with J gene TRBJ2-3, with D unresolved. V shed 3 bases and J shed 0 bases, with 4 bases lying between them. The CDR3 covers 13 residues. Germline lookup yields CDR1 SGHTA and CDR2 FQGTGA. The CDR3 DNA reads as TGTGCCAGCAGCTTGTATAGCACAGATACGCAGTATTTT. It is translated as CASSLYSTDTQYF.